This TCR beta chain was obtained from a study of cytomegalovirus exposure and HLA in healthy donors. As for the study in general: The 120 or so validation repertoires, a later analysis reported, used the same platform as the 666 first-cohort repertoires.

TCRdb's copy holds only in-frame clones and misses some; the assay was immunoSEQ multiplex PCR. Of around 140,000 clones in the sample, about 88% were seen once. Germline lookup yields CDR1 WSHSY and CDR2 SAAADI. The CDR3 consists of 15 residues. Trimming pared 5 bases from V and 1 base from J, leaving 14 bases between. Study-wide findings and caveats: In vitro testing confirmed a few CMV-associated chains as specific for CMV antigens. The classifier was said to identify cytomegalovirus status with high specificity and sensitivity.

The table lists this clone with a count of one. Its antigen remains unidentified. The source is a young woman in good health and CMV-seronegative. Sample: PBMCs. The J gene is TRBJ1-2, the V gene TRBV10-2; D is unresolved. The CDR3 region is CASSRIGQINYGYTF. CDR3 DNA: TGCGCCAGCAGTAGGATTGGGCAGATTAACTATGGCTACACCTTC.